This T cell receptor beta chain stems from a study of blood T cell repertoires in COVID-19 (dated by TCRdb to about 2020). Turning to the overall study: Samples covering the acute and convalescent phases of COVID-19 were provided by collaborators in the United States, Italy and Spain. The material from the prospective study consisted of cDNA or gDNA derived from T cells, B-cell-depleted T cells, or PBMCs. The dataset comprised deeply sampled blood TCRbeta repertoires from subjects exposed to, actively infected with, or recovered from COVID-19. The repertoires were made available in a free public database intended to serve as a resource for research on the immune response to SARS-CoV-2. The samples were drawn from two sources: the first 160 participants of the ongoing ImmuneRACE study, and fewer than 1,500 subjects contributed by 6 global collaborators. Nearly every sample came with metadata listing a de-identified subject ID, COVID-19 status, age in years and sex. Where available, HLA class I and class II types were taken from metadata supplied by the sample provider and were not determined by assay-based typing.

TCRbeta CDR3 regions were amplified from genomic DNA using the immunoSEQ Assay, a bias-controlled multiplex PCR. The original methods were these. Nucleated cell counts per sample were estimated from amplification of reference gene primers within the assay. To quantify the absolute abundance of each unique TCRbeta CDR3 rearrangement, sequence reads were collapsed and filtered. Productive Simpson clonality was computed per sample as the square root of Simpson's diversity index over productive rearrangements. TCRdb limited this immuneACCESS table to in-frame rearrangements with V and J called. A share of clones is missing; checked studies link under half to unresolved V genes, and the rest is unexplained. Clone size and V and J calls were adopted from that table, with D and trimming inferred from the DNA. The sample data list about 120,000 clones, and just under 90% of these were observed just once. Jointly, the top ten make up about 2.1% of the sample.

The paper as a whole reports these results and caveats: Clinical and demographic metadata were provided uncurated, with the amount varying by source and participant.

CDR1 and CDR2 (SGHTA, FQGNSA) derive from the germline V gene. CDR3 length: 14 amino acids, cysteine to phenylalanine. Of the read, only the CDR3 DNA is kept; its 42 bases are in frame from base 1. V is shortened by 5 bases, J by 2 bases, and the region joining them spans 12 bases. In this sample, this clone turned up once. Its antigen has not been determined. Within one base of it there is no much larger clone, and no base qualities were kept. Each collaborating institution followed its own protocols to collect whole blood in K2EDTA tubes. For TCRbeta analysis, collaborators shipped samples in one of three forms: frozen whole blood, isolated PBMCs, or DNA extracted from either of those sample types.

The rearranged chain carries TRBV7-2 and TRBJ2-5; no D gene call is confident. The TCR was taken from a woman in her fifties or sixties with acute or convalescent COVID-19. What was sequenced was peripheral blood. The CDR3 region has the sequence CASSPGLDQETQYF. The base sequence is TGTGCCAGCAGCCCCGGGTTAGATCAAGAGACCCAGTACTTC.